These T cell receptor beta chains were read from a single sample in a study of multiple sclerosis patients with progressive multifocal leukoencephalopathy. TCRdb's table, derived via immunoSEQ multiplex PCR, lists solely in-frame clones and lacks some. The sample gives around 25,000 clones, about 91% of which show up once; about 2.1% is in the top ten. This sample comprised PBMCs, obtained from a patient treated with natalizumab. Source of these receptors: a man between 25 and 39 years old with multiple sclerosis. CDR3s include the opening cysteine and the closing phenylalanine or tryptophan. A D gene is named only where the DNA matches it firmly. The size of a clone is reported for some rows only, either as once, few or many, or as a class for expanded clones.

TRBD1	TRBV4-2	NA	TRBJ2-7	TGTGCCAGCAGCCAGCAGGAGGACAGGACCTACGAGCAGTACTTC	CASSQQEDRTYEQYF
NA	TRBV6-5	once	TRBJ2-4	TGTGCCAGCAGTTACTCGAGTCTAGCCAAAAACATTCAGTACTTC	CASSYSSLAKNIQYF
NA	TRBV2	NA	TRBJ1-1	TGTGCCAGCAGTCCTTACACTGAAGCTTTCTTT	CASSPYTEAFF
TRBD2	TRBV29-1	NA	TRBJ2-5	TGCAGCGCCATCGGAACCGGGGGGAGTTTAGAGACCCAGTACTTC	CSAIGTGGSLETQYF
NA	TRBV5-1	NA	TRBJ1-2	TGCGCCAGCAGCTTCGGTGGGGAGGATGGCTACACCTTC	CASSFGGEDGYTF
TRBD2	TRBV6-6	NA	TRBJ2-3	TGTGCCAGCAGTTACATGGAGCGGGACCAGCCGCAGTATTTT	CASSYMERDQPQYF
NA	TRBV11-2	once	TRBJ2-1	TGTGCCAGCAGCTTAGTTCCGGGGGCGAGAGGTGAGCAGTTCTTC	CASSLVPGARGEQFF
NA	TRBV4-3	NA	TRBJ2-7	TGCGCCAGCAGCCAAGGTTCTGGCTTAAGCTCCTACGAGCAGTACTTC	CASSQGSGLSSYEQYF
NA	TRBV7-6	NA	TRBJ1-6	TGTGCCAGCAGCGCGGGACGGACAGATTCACCCCTCCACTTT	CASSAGRTDSPLHF
NA	TRBV14	NA	TRBJ2-1	TGTGCCAGCAGCCCTCTAGCCCTCCTTTACAATGAGCAGTTCTTC	CASSPLALLYNEQFF
TRBD2	TRBV27	NA	TRBJ2-1	TGTGCCAGCAGTTCGCCTAGCGGGTCGGCGGCGTATGAGCAGTTCTTC	CASSSPSGSAAYEQFF
TRBD1	TRBV10-3	NA	TRBJ2-5	TGTGCCATCACTAAGGGGGCCCAAGAGACCCAGTACTTC	CAITKGAQETQYF
TRBD2	TRBV5-4	NA	TRBJ2-5	TGTGCCAGCAGTCGGGAGGCGACCTACGGGAAGACCCAGTACTTC	CASSREATYGKTQYF
NA	TRBV4-1	NA	TRBJ2-7	TGCGCCAGCAGCCACCCCTTCCAGGGAAACGAGCAGTACTTC	CASSHPFQGNEQYF
NA	TRBV7-2	once	TRBJ2-7	TGTGCCAGCAGCTTAATACAGGACTACGAGCAGTACTTC	CASSLIQDYEQYF
NA	TRBV14	NA	TRBJ1-2	TGTGCCAGCAGCCAGGTGGGGACCCTCTCTTATGGCTACACCTTC	CASSQVGTLSYGYTF
NA	TRBV6-5	NA	TRBJ2-7	TGTGCCAGCAGTTACCTTGGGGTCACCCCCTACGAGCAGTACTTC	CASSYLGVTPYEQYF
NA	TRBV7-3	NA	TRBJ2-1	TGTGCCAGCAGCCACGACACCGTACTTTACAATGAGCAGTTCTTC	CASSHDTVLYNEQFF
NA	TRBV30	NA	TRBJ1-5	TGTGCCTGGAGTGTAAACACGCTGGATCAGCCCCAGCATTTT	CAWSVNTLDQPQHF
NA	TRBV6-6	NA	TRBJ1-4	TGTGCCAGCAGGCAAACAGGGTACGCAACTAATGAAAAACTGTTTTTT	CASRQTGYATNEKLFF
TRBD1	TRBV7-2	NA	TRBJ1-2	TGTGCCAGCAGCGACCGGACAGGGGCGAACTATGGCTACACCTTC	CASSDRTGANYGYTF
NA	TRBV7-9	NA	TRBJ1-1	TGTGCCAGCAGCTTGTTGAGAACTGAAGCTTTCTTT	CASSLLRTEAFF
NA	TRBV7-2	NA	TRBJ2-7	TGTGCCAGCAGCTTGGGGGGGGCAGGGCTTGGTGAGCAGTACTTC	CASSLGGAGLGEQYF
NA	TRBV4-3	NA	TRBJ2-7	TGCGCCAGCAGCCAAGACCTGACAGATTACGAGCAGTACTTC	CASSQDLTDYEQYF
TRBD2	TRBV4-2	NA	TRBJ2-2	TGTGCCAGCAGCCAAACCGGGACTAGTAGTGCCGGGGAGCTGTTTTTT	CASSQTGTSSAGELFF